Sequencing of this TCR beta chain was carried out in a study of OX40 agonist ivuxolimab in advanced cancers. Using immunoSEQ multiplex PCR, the repertoire was profiled, and TCRdb retains in-frame clones only, with some absent. The sample records 57,000 or so clones, approximately 84% being singletons. Germline V gene lookup returns CDR1 SGHTA and CDR2 FQGNSA. The CDR3 length is 14 residues. Between the trimmed V and J ends, which lost 4 bases and 8 bases, there was a span of 18 bases. Here the sequenced sample was CD4+ or CD8+ T cells sorted from blood, taken in a trial of the OX40 agonist ivuxolimab. The receptor was isolated from an adult with an advanced solid tumor such as melanoma, head and neck, liver or kidney cancer. The chain carries TRBV7-2 and TRBJ2-7; no definite D call. CDR3 residues: CASSSRGAVLKQYF. CDR3 sequence (DNA): TGTGCCAGCAGCTCCCGTGGAGCTGTCCTTAAGCAGTACTTC.